This T cell receptor beta chain stems from a study of shared clonotypes between healthy human individuals. As to this clone: Other DNA sequences in the sample encode the same CDR3.

Assay: immunoSEQ multiplex PCR; the TCRdb copy retains only in-frame clones and omits some. The profile shows approximately 1.5 million clones, approximately 98.5% of them singletons. The CDR3 is 13 residues long. The germline gives CDR1 MNHEY, CDR2 SMNVEV (reference sequence). The V gene lost 5 bases and the J gene lost 2 bases, with 10 bases spanning the gap. The sample was naive CD4+ T cells sorted from blood. Subset denoted: CD45RA+ positively selected. The chain joins TRBV27 to TRBJ2-7; no definite D call. This receptor was taken from a man aged 30-40 years in good health. CDR3 sequence reads: CASSRTVPYEQYF. The CDR3 region has the DNA TGTGCCAGCAGTCGGACGGTTCCCTACGAGCAGTACTTC.